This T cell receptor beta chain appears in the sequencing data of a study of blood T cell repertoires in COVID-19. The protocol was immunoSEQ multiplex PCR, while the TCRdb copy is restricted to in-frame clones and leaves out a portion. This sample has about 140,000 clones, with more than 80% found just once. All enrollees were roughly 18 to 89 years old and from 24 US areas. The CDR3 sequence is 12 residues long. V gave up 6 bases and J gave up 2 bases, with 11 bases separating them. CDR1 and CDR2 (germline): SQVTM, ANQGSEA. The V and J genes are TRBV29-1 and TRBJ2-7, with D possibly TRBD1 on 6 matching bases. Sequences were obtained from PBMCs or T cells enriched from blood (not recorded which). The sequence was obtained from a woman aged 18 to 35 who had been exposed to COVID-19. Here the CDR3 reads CSVTQGTYEQYF. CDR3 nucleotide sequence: TGCAGCGTAACACAGGGAACCTACGAGCAGTACTTC.